This T cell receptor beta chain was documented in a study of CXCR3-negative and CXCR3-positive naive CD8 T cells. Study information: Across all libraries, TRB reads numbered about 135 million, with about 1.5 +/- 0.3 million in each library. Study outcomes and limitations: Memory cells diverged, while naive CXCR3-positive and CXCR3-negative cells had similar TRBV-TRBJ usage. Naive CXCR3-positive cells had TRB CDR3s more hydrophobic than those of CXCR3-negative naive cells.

UMI-tagged TRB cDNA libraries were built via 5' RACE. No DNA is given; TCRdb re-called the 5' RACE reads and lists each CDR3 protein once. This specimen shows fewer than 6,000 distinct CDR3 sequences; the ten leading clones hold less than 1.5%. CD8+ T cell subsets were each sorted in triplicate, approximately 270,000 cells apiece. Definition of naive CD8+ T cells rested on a CD45RO-CCR7+CD27+CD95- profile. Frequency places this clonotype as medium-sized. Antigen specificity is unknown. Looked up from germline, CDR1 is SGHVS and CDR2 is FQNEAQ. The CDR3 has 11 residues. This sequence was found in a human donor in good health. Some clones in this sample may be carry-over from other donors' samples. The chain is built from TRBV7-8 and TRBJ2-1. Sequencing input: naive CXCR3+ CD8+ T cells from blood. As for subset: CD45RO-CCR7+CD27+CD95- naive CD8+ T cells expressing CXCR3 (TNR3+). CDR3 sequence: CASSFAGEQFF.